Following are 15 T cell receptor beta chains from one sample sequenced in a study of circulating and synovial CD4+ cells in juvenile arthritis. Repertoires were generated with immunoSEQ multiplex PCR, while TCRdb's copy carries only in-frame clones and drops some. The sample contains 30,000 to 40,000 clones, about 95% of which appear only once. The sequenced sample was CD4+ T cells from blood. The receptors derive from a human donor with juvenile idiopathic arthritis.

The V and J genes are TRBV6-6 and TRBJ2-1; 9 nucleotides match TRBD1. Unmatched junction bases numbered 2, after V lost 2 bases and J lost 3 bases. CDR3 size: 15 residues. Germline CDR1 MNHNY, CDR2 SVGAGI (reference sequence). The CDR3 DNA reads as TGTGCCAGCAGTTACGACAGGGGGAGCTACAATGAGCAGTTCTTC. As protein: CASSYDRGSYNEQFF.

The chain employs TRBV11-2 and TRBJ2-1; 9 nucleotides agree with TRBD2. CDR1 and CDR2 (germline): SGHAT, FQNNGV. The CDR3 contains 16 residues. The trim removed 1 base at V and 6 bases at J, leaving 7 bases unmatched. CDR3 amino acids: CASSLAPSGIGNEQFF. As DNA, the CDR3 is TGTGCCAGCAGCTTAGCCCCTAGCGGGATAGGCAATGAGCAGTTCTTC.

This chain uses TRBV6-6 with TRBJ2-1, with 13 bases that match TRBD2. The V and J ends lost 4 bases and 5 bases, in that order; junction bases with no gene match: 2. CDR1 and CDR2 (germline): MNHNY, SVGAGI (reference sequence). This CDR3 contains 15 residues. In DNA form, the CDR3 reads TGTGCCAGCAGTTCACTAGCGGGGGGGCACAATGAGCAGTTCTTC. This encodes CASSSLAGGHNEQFF.

The CDR3 nucleotides are TGTGCCAGCTCAACCTCTCGACAGAGCCGAGGAAACACCATATATTTT. Protein: CASSTSRQSRGNTIYF. V is TRBV18 and J is TRBJ1-3, with D possibly being TRBD1 (5 bases). V was clipped by 5 bases and J by 4 bases, with 18 bases between them. Germline V gene data show CDR1 as KGHSH and CDR2 as LQKENI. The CDR3 sequence is 16 residues long.

V is TRBV7-9 and J is TRBJ1-1; possibly TRBD1 for D (5 bases). The ends were cut back, 2 bases at V and 1 base at J, with 11 bases in the middle. The CDR3 sequence is 15 residues long. Germline-derived CDR1 and CDR2 are SEHNR and FQNEAQ (reference sequence). This CDR3 reads CASSLQGLRNTEAFF. DNA of the CDR3: TGTGCCAGCAGCTTACAGGGTCTAAGGAACACTGAAGCTTTCTTT.

About this clone itself: Its ends do not fully match the called genes, so a read error is possible. This CDR3 is also generated by other DNA sequences in the sample. This sequence joins TRBV30 and TRBJ1-6; a weak D match, TRBD1 (6 bases). The CDR3 loop spans 13 amino acids. Germline loops: CDR1 GTSNPN, CDR2 SVGIG (reference sequence). CDR3 DNA sequence: TGTGCCTGGAGTGTACAGGGAAATTCCCCCCTCCACTTT. Protein product: CAWSVQGNSPLHF.

The chain uses TRBV5-6 and TRBJ1-3, with D possibly being TRBD1 (5 bases). V was trimmed by 4 bases and J by 2 bases, leaving 22 bases between them. This CDR3 has 18 amino acids. CDR1 SGHDT and CDR2 YYEEEE come from the germline V gene. This CDR3 is CASSTPGFLGDTGNTIYF. As DNA, the CDR3 is TGTGCCAGCAGCACACCAGGGTTTCTGGGTGATACTGGAAACACCATATATTTT.

This sequence joins TRBV9 and TRBJ2-1, with D possibly being TRBD2 (6 bases). Trimming removed 1 base at V and 4 bases at J, with 12 bases between. The CDR3 contains 15 residues. The germline CDR1 and CDR2 sequences are SGDLS and YYNGEE. The CDR3 sequence is CASSVLAGTYNEQFF. Written as DNA, the CDR3 is TGTGCCAGCAGCGTATTGGCGGGAACTTACAATGAGCAGTTCTTC.

In this sample, this clone turned up once. The chain employs TRBV28 and TRBJ2-7; no clear D. V lost 3 bases and J 5 bases, leaving 17 bases between the germline ends. This CDR3 spans 15 amino acids. Germline lookup yields CDR1 MDHEN and CDR2 SYDVKM. The CDR3 bases are TGTGCCAGCAGTTTTACCCTAGGATATTCCCACGAGCAGTACTTC. Protein product: CASSFTLGYSHEQYF.

The chain links TRBV12-5 to TRBJ2-3; 7 bases map to TRBD2. Germline CDR1 and CDR2: LGHNT and FRNRAP. Trimming took 7 bases from V and 0 from J; bases not matched to a gene: 7. This CDR3 comprises 15 residues. CDR3 sequence reads: CASVAGQSSTDTQYF. The CDR3 DNA sequence: TGTGCTAGTGTAGCGGGTCAGTCTAGCACAGATACGCAGTATTTT.

The chain couples TRBV5-1 to TRBJ2-3; TRBD1 agrees at 9 bases. The CDR3 has 14 amino acids. Trimming removed 0 bases from V and 4 bases from J; junction bases left unmatched: 0. Germline-derived CDR1 and CDR2 are SGHRS and YFSETQ. In DNA, the CDR3 is TGCGCCAGCAGCTTGGGGGACAGGGCAGATACGCAGTATTTT. This translates into CASSLGDRADTQYF.

This chain uses TRBV30 with TRBJ2-7; possible D gene TRBD1, 6 bases. The germline V and J ends were trimmed by 4 bases and 5 bases, with 12 bases remaining between them. This CDR3 is 12 amino acids long. Germline V gene lookup returns CDR1 GTSNPN and CDR2 SVGIG (reference sequence). CDR3 sequence reads: CAWKQGGHEQYF. In DNA, the CDR3 is TGTGCCTGGAAACAGGGCGGCCACGAGCAGTACTTC.

Only one count was recorded for this clone. V usage is TRBV27 and J usage is TRBJ1-1; perhaps TRBD1 as D (5 bases). The CDR3 spans 15 residues. Trimming removed 5 bases at V and 5 bases at J, with 18 bases between. Germline V gene data show CDR1 as MNHEY and CDR2 as SMNVEV (reference sequence). CDR3 loop: CASSPPGVAGTEAFF. The CDR3 DNA is TGTGCCAGCAGTCCCCCGGGGGTGGCGGGGACTGAAGCTTTCTTT.

The V and J genes are TRBV7-6 and TRBJ2-7; 7 bases agree with TRBD1. Germline values: CDR1 SGHVS, CDR2 FNYEAQ. Trimming took 5 bases from V and 1 from J; bases not matched to a gene: 8. The CDR3 has 15 amino acids. CDR3 amino acids: CASSPRQGGSYEQYF. DNA for the CDR3: TGTGCCAGCAGCCCCAGACAGGGTGGGTCCTACGAGCAGTACTTC.

The chain recombines TRBV5-1 with TRBJ2-2; 7 bases map to TRBD1. The CDR3 totals 18 residues. CDR1 SGHRS and CDR2 YFSETQ come from the germline V gene. Unmatched junction bases numbered 14, after V lost 3 bases and J lost 3 bases. This CDR3 is CASSWRYRGIQDTGELFF. Here the CDR3 DNA reads TGCGCCAGCAGCTGGAGGTACAGGGGAATCCAGGACACCGGGGAGCTGTTTTTT.